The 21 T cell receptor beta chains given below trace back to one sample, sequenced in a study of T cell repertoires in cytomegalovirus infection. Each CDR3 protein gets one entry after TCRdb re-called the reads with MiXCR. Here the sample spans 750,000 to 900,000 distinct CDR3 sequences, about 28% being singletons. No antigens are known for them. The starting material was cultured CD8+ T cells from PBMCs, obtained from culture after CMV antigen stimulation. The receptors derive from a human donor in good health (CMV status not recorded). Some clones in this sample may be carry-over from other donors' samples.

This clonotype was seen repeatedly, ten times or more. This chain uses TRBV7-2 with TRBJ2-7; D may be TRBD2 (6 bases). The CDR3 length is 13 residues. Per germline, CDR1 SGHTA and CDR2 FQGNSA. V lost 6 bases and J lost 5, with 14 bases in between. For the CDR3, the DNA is TGTGCCAGCAGGGCCGGGGACTCAGACGAGCAGTACTTC. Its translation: CASRAGDSDEQYF.

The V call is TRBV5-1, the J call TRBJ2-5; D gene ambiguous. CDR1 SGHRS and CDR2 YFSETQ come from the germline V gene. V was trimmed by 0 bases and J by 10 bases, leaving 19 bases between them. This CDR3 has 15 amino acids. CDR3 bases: TGCGCCAGCAGCTTGGAGTCTGCTCCAAGAGATGGCCAGTACTTC. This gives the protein CASSLESAPRDGQYF.

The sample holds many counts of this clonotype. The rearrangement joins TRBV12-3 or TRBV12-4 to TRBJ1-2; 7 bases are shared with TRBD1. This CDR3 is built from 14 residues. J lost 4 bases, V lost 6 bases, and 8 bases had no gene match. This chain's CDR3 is CASRDSGQIYGYTF. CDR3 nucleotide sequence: TGTGCCAGCAGAGACTCGGGACAGATCTATGGCTACACCTTC.

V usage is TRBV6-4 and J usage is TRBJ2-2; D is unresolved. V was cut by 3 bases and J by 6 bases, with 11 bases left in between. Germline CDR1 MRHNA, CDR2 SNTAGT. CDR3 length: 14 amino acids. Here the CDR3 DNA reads TGTGCCAGCAGTGAAGTCGGCAGCGCCGGGGAGCTGTTTTTT. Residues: CASSEVGSAGELFF.

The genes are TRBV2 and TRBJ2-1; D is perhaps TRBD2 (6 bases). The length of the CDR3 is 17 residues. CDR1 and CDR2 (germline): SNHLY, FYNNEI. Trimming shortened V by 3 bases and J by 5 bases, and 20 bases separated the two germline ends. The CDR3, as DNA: TGTGCCAGCAGTGAGGAAGGGGTCAGCGGGTATCACAATGAGCAGTTCTTC. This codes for CASSEEGVSGYHNEQFF.

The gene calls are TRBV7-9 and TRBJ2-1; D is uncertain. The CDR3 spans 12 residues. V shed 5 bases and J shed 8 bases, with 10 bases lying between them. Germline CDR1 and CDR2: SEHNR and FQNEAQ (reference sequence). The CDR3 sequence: CASSPLWYEQFF. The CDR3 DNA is TGTGCCAGCAGCCCTCTTTGGTATGAGCAGTTCTTC.

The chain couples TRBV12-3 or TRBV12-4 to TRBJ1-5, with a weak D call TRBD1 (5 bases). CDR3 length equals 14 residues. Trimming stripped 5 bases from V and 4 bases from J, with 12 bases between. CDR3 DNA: TGTGCCAGCAGTGAAGACAGCTTTAATCAGCCCCAGCATTTT. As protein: CASSEDSFNQPQHF.

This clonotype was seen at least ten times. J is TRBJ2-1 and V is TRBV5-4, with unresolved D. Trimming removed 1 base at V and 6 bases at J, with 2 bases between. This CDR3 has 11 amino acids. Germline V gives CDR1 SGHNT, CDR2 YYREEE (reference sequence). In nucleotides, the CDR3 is TGTGCCAGCAGCTTGACCAATGAGCAGTTCTTC. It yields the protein CASSLTNEQFF. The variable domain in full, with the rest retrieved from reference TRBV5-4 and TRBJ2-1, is ETGVTQSPTHLIKTRGQQVTLRCSSQSGHNTVSWYQQALGQGPQFIFQYYREEENGRGNFPPRFSGLQFPNYSSELNVNALELDDSALYLCASSLTNEQFFGPGTRLTVL.

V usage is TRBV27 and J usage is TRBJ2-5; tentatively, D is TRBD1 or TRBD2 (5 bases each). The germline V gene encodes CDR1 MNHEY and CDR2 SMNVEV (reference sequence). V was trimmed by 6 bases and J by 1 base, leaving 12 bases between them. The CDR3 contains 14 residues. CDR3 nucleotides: TGTGCCAGCAGGCTTGGGGGTAGCCAAGAGACCCAGTACTTC. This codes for CASRLGGSQETQYF.

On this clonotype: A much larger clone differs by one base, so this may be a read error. CDR3 in DNA: TGTGCCAGCACCGGGTCATTCACCGGGGAGCTGTTTTTT. Its protein is CASTGSFTGELFF. J is TRBJ2-2 and V is TRBV7-2; D gene unclear. V was clipped by 7 bases and J by 4 bases, with 10 bases between them. This CDR3 has 13 residues. CDR1 and CDR2 (germline): SGHTA, FQGNSA.

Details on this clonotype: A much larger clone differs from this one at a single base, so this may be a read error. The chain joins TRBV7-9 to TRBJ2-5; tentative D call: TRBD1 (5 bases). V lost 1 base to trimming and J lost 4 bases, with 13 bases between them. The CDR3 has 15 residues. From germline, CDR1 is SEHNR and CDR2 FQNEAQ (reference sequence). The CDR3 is CASSLEPGLAETQYF. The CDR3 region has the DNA TGTGCCAGCAGCTTAGAACCAGGGCTGGCAGAGACCCAGTACTTC.

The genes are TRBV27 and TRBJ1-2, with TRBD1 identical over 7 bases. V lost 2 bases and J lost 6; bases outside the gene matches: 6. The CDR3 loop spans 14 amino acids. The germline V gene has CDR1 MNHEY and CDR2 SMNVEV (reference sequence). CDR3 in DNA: TGTGCCAGCAGTTTACTAGGGGGCCTCAATGGCTACACCTTC. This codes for CASSLLGGLNGYTF.

Here the CDR3 reads CASSQDIAAGSPLHF. CDR3 coding DNA: TGTGCCAGCAGCCAAGATATCGCAGCCGGGTCACCCCTCCACTTT. The rearrangement uses TRBV4-2 and TRBJ1-6; D ambiguous. V lost 0 bases to trimming and J lost 10 bases, with 13 bases between them. This CDR3 has 15 residues. Germline V CDR1 and CDR2: LGHNA, YNFKEQ.

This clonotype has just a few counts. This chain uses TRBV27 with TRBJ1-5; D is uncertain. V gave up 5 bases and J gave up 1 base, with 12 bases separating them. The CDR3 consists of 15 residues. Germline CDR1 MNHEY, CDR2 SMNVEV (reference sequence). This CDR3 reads CASSTYSSSNQPQHF. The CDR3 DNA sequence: TGTGCCAGCAGTACTTACTCCAGCAGCAATCAGCCCCAGCATTTT.

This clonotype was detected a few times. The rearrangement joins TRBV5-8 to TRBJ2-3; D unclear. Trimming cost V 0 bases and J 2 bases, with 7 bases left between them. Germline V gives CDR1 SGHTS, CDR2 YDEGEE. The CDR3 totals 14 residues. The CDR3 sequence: CASSLVAPTDTQYF. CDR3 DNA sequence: TGTGCCAGCAGCTTGGTGGCACCCACAGATACGCAGTATTTT.

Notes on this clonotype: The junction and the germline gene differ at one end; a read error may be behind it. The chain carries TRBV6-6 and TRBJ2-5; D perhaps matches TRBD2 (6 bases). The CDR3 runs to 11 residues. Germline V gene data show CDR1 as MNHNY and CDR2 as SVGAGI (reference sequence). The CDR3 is CASSGGSPSDF. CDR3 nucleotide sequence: TGTGCCAGCAGTGGGGGGTCTCCCTCCGACTTC.

CDR3 coding DNA: TGCAGTGCTAGAGCCCAAGAGACCCAGTACTTC. This encodes CSARAQETQYF. The chain carries TRBV20-1 and TRBJ2-5; D is ambiguous. The CDR3 covers 11 residues. Germline V gene data show CDR1 as DFQATT and CDR2 as SNEGSKA (reference sequence). The V end was cut by 1 base, the J end by 1 base, with 1 base between.

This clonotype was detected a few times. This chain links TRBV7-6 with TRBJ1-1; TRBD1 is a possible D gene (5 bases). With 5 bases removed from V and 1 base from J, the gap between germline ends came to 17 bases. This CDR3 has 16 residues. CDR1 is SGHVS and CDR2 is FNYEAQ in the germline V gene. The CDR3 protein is CASSRPRQKTNTEAFF. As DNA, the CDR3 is TGTGCCAGCAGCCGTCCTAGACAGAAAACGAACACTGAAGCTTTCTTT. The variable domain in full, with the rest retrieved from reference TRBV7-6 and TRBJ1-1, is GAGVSQSPRYKVTKRGQDVALRCDPISGHVSLYWYRQALGQGPEFLTYFNYEAQQDKSGLPNDRFSAERPEGSISTLTIQRTEQRDSAMYRCASSRPRQKTNTEAFFGQGTRLTVV.

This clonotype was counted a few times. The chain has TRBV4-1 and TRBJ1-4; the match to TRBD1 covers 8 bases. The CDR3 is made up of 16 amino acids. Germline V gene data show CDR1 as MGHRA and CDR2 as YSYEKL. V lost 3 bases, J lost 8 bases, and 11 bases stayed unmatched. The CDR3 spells CASSQARTGSNEKLFF. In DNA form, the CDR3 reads TGCGCCAGCAGCCAGGCCCGGACAGGGTCGAACGAAAAACTGTTTTTT.

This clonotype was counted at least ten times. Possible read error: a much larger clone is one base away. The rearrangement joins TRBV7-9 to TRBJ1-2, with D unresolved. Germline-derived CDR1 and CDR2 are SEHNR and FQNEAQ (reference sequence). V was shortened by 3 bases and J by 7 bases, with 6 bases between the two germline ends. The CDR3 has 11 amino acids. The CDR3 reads CASSFEGGYTF. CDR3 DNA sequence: TGTGCCAGCAGCTTTGAGGGTGGCTACACCTTC.

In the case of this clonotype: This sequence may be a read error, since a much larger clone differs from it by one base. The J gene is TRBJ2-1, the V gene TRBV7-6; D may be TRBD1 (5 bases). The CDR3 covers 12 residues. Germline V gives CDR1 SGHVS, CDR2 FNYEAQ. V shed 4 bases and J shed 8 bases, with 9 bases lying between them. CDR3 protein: CASSSQEYEQFF. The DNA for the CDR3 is TGTGCCAGCAGCTCACAGGAATATGAGCAGTTCTTC.